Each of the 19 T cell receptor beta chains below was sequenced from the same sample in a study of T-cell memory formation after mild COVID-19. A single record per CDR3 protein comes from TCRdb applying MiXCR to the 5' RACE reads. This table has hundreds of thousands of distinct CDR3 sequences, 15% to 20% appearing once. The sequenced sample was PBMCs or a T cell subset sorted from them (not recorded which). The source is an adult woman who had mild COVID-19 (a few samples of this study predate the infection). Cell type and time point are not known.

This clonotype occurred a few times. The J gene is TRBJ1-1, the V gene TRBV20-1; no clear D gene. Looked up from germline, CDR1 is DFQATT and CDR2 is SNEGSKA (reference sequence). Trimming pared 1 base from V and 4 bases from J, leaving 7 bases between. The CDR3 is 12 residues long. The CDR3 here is CSARVWGTEAFF. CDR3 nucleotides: TGCAGTGCTAGAGTATGGGGCACTGAAGCTTTCTTT.

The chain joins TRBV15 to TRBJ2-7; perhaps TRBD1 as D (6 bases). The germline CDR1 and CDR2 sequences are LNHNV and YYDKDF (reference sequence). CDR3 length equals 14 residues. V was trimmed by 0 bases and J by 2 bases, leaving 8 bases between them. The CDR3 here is CATSRDTGPYEQYF. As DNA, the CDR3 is TGTGCCACCAGCAGAGATACAGGGCCCTACGAGCAGTACTTC.

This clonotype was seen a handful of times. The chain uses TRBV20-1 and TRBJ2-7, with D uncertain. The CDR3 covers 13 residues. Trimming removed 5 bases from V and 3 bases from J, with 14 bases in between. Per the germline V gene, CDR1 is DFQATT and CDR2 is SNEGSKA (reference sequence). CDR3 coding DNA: TGCAGTGCTGGCCAACAGCAATACTACGAGCAGTACTTC. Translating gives CSAGQQQYYEQYF.

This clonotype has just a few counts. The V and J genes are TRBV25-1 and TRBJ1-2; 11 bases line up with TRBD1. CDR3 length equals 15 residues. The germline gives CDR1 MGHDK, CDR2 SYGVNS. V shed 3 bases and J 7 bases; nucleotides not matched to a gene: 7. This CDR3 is CASSDPGQGASGYTF. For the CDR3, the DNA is TGTGCCAGCAGTGATCCCGGACAGGGGGCTTCTGGCTACACCTTC.

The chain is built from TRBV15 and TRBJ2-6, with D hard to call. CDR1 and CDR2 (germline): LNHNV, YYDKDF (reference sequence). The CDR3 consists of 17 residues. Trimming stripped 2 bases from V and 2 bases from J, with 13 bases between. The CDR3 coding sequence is TGTGCCACCAGCAGATCCGGATTAATAGCTGGGGCCAACGTCCTGACTTTC. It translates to CATSRSGLIAGANVLTF.

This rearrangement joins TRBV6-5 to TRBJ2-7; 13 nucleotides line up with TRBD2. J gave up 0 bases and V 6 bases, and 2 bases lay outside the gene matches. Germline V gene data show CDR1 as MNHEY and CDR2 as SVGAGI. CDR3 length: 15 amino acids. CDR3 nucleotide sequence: TGTGCCAGCAGAGGACTAGCGGGAGCCTCCTACGAGCAGTACTTC. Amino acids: CASRGLAGASYEQYF.

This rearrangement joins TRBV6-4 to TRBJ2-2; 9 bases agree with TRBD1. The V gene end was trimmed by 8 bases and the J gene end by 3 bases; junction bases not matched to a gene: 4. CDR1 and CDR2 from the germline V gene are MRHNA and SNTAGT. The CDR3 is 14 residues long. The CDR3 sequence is CASRTGADTGELFF. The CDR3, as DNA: TGTGCCAGCCGGACAGGGGCTGACACCGGGGAGCTGTTTTTT.

CDR3 sequence reads: CAWSVTGLAFSGELFF. Here the CDR3 DNA reads TGTGCCTGGAGTGTAACAGGACTAGCTTTTTCCGGGGAGCTGTTTTTT. The chain couples TRBV30 to TRBJ2-2; the match to TRBD2 covers 8 bases. Germline V gene sequence: CDR1 GTSNPN, CDR2 SVGIG (reference sequence). V trimming: 0 bases; J trimming: 6 bases; junction bases outside the gene matches: 9. The CDR3 runs 16 residues.

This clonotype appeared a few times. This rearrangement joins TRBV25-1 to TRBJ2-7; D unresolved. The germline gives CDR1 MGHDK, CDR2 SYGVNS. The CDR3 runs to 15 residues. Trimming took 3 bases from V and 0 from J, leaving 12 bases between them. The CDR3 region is CASSDHGYSSYEQYF. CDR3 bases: TGTGCCAGCAGTGACCATGGGTACAGCTCCTACGAGCAGTACTTC.

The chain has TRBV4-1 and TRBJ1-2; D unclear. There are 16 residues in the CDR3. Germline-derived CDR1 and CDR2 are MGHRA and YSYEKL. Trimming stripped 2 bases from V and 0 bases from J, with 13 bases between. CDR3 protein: CASSQNGPLANYGYTF. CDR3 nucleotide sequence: TGCGCCAGCAGCCAAAATGGACCGCTAGCTAACTATGGCTACACCTTC.

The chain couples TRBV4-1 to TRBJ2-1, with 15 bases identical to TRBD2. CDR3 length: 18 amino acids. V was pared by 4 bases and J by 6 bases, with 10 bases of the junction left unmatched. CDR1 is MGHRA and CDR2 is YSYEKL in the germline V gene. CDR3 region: CASSLTGLAGGIINEQFF. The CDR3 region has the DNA TGCGCCAGCAGCCTAACCGGACTAGCGGGGGGGATCATCAATGAGCAGTTCTTC.

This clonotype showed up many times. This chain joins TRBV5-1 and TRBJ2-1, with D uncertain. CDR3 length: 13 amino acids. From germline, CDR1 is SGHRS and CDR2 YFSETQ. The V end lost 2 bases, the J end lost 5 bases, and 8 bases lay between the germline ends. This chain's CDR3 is CASSFDWNNEQFF. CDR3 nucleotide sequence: TGCGCCAGCAGCTTCGACTGGAACAATGAGCAGTTCTTC.

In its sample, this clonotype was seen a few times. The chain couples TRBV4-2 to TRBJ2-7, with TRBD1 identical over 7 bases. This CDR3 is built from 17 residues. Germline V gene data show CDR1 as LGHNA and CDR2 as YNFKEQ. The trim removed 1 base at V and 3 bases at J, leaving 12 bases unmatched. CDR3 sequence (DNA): TGTGCCAGCAGCCAAGCCACTTGGGGACAGTTTGACTACGAGCAGTACTTC. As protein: CASSQATWGQFDYEQYF.

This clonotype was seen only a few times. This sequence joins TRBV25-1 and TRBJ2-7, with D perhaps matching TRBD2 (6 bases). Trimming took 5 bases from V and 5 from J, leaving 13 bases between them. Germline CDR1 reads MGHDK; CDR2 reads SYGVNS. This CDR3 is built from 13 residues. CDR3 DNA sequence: TGTGCCAGCAGTAACCGGGAGAGCGACGAGCAGTACTTC. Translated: CASSNRESDEQYF.

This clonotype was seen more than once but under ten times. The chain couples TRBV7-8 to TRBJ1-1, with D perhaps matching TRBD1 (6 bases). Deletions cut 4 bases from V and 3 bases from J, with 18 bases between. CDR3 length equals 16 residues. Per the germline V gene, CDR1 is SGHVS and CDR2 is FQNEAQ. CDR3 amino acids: CASSSALGALYTEAFF. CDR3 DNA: TGTGCCAGCAGCTCAGCCCTGGGGGCACTCTACACTGAAGCTTTCTTT.

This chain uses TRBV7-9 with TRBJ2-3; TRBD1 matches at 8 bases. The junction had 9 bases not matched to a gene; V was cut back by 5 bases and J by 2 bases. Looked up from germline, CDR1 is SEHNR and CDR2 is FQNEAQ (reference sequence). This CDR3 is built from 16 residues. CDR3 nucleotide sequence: TGTGCCAGCAGCCTTGTGGGACAGGCGCCCACAGATACGCAGTATTTT. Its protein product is CASSLVGQAPTDTQYF. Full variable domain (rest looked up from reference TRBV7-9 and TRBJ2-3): DTGVSQNPRHKITKRGQNVTFRCDPISEHNRLYWYRQTLGQGPEFLTYFQNEAQLEKSRLLSDRFSAERPKGSFSTLEIQRTEQGDSAMYLCASSLVGQAPTDTQYFGPGTRLTVL.

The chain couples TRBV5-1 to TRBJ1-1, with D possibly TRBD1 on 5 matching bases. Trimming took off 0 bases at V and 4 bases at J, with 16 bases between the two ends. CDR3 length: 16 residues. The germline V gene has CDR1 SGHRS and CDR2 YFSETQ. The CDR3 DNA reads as TGCGCCAGCAGCTTGGACCCCGGGACTAATAGCACTGAAGCTTTCTTT. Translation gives CASSLDPGTNSTEAFF.

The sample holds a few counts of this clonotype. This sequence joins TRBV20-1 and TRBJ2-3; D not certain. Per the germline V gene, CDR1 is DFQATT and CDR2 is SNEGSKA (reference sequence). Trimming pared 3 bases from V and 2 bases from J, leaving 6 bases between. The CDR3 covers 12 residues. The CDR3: CSARGTTDTQYF. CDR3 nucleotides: TGCAGTGCTAGGGGAACCACAGATACGCAGTATTTT.

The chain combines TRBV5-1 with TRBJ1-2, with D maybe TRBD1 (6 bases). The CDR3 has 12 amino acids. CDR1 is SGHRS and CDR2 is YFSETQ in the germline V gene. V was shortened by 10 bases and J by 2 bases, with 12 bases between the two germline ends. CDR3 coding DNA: TGCGCCTCGGGCGGGGGCAACTATGGCTACACCTTC. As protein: CASGGGNYGYTF.